The rows below give T cell receptor beta chains drawn from one sample of a study of blood T cell repertoires in COVID-19. Here immunoSEQ multiplex PCR was the method, and the copy in TCRdb shows in-frame clones only, minus some. The sample has hundreds of thousands of clones, around 90% seen once; the top ten hold 0.8% to 1%. The specimen sequenced was peripheral blood. These receptors all stem from a man younger than 35 with COVID-19, enrolled during active disease. The CDR3 runs from the conserved cysteine through the conserved F or W. D genes are given only for firm matches. Only part of the rows carry a size: once, few, many, or a class if the clone is expanded.

TRBV9	TRBJ2-1	once	.	TGTGCCAGCAGCGTAGGGGGAGACGAATACAATGAGCAGTTCTTC	CASSVGGDEYNEQFF
TRBV6-1	TRBJ1-1	.	.	TGTGCCAGCAGTGAAGGTGAACAGAACACTGAAGCTTTCTTT	CASSEGEQNTEAFF
TRBV11-2	TRBJ1-2	.	.	TGTGCCAGCAGCTTAACCGATACAAACTATGGCTACACCTTC	CASSLTDTNYGYTF
TRBV7-2	TRBJ2-7	.	.	TGTGCCAGCAGCTTGCGAACCTACGAGCAGTACTTC	CASSLRTYEQYF
TRBV2	TRBJ2-5	once	.	TGTGCCAGCAGTGAGTTGACACATTACGAGACCCAGTACTTC	CASSELTHYETQYF
TRBV28	TRBJ1-2	.	.	TGTGCCAGCAGTTTCGATTCCCTCGGTTATGGCTACACCTTC	CASSFDSLGYGYTF
TRBV9	TRBJ2-2	.	.	TGTGCCAGCAGCGTAGTCCCTCGTCTCGGGAGTATCACCGGGGAGCTGTTTTTT	CASSVVPRLGSITGELFF
TRBV7-9	TRBJ1-3	.	.	TGTGCCAGCAGCAAGCAGGGGTCTGGAAACACCATATATTTT	CASSKQGSGNTIYF
TRBV21-1	TRBJ1-2	.	.	TGTGCCAGCAGCAAAGACGGGAATGGCTACACCTTC	CASSKDGNGYTF
TRBV6-6	TRBJ1-4	.	.	TGTGCCACCACGGGCAGGGATGGTGAAAAACTGTTTTTT	CATTGRDGEKLFF
TRBV5-1	TRBJ2-3	.	TRBD2	TGCGCCAGCAGCGTTACTAGCGGGAGTCTAGATACGCAGTATTTT	CASSVTSGSLDTQYF
TRBV6-1	TRBJ2-3	.	.	TGTGCCAGCAGTGATAGGTCTTTTGCAGGGAGCACAGATACGCAGTATTTT	CASSDRSFAGSTDTQYF
TRBV9	TRBJ1-5	few	.	TGTGCCAGCAGCGCCCTAGAGGGACACAATAAAAATAGCAATCAGCCCCAGCATTTT	CASSALEGHNKNSNQPQHF
TRBV19	TRBJ1-1	.	.	TGTGCCAGTAGTATAACCAGGGTCGCTGAAGCTTTCTTT	CASSITRVAEAFF
TRBV3-1/TRBV3-2	TRBJ2-1	few	.	TGTGCCAGCAGCCTCCGAGGCCGATCCTACAATGAGCAGTTCTTC	CASSLRGRSYNEQFF
TRBV7-9	TRBJ2-1	.	TRBD2	TGTGCCAGCGGGGGACTAGCGGGAGGTGGGGCGCGGAATGAGCAGTTCTTC	CASGGLAGGGARNEQFF
TRBV15	TRBJ1-6	.	TRBD1	TGTGCCACCAGCAGAGAGCCGTTGACAGGGAATTCACCCCTCCACTTT	CATSREPLTGNSPLHF
TRBV30	TRBJ2-1	few	TRBD2	TGTGCCTGGAGTGTTTGGACTAGCGGGTTTCGAGGGCCTGGTTTTCGGAATGAGCAGTTCTTC	CAWSVWTSGFRGPGFRNEQFF
TRBV25-1	TRBJ1-2	.	.	TGTGCCAGCAGTGCCCTAGCCCCTGCCCAGGGCTACACCTTC	CASSALAPAQGYTF
TRBV10-2	TRBJ1-2	.	.	TGCGCCAGCAGTGAGAAAATGGGAGGGGTCTATGGCTACACCTTC	CASSEKMGGVYGYTF
TRBV3-1/TRBV3-2	TRBJ2-6	once	TRBD2	TGTGCCAGCAGCCAAGATCCGCGGGGGACGTGGAGCTCTGGGGCCAACGTCCTGACTTTC	CASSQDPRGTWSSGANVLTF
TRBV6-1	TRBJ2-2	.	.	TGTGCCAGCAGTGAAGAGAACGGGGTAGAGCTGTTTTTT	CASSEENGVELFF
TRBV4-2	TRBJ1-3	.	TRBD1	TGTGCCAGCAGCCAAGATGGGACAGGGGGCGCGGGAAACACCATATATTTT	CASSQDGTGGAGNTIYF
TRBV14	TRBJ1-3	.	.	TGTGCCAGCAGCCAGGTTGCGGGGAAGGGAAACACCATATATTTT	CASSQVAGKGNTIYF
TRBV7-9	TRBJ2-5	.	TRBD2	TGTGCCAGCAGCTTTATAGCGGGGGAGCAAGAGACCCAGTACTTC	CASSFIAGEQETQYF
TRBV6-6	TRBJ2-5	.	.	TGTGCCAGCTCGAGGGACACCAAAGAGACCCAGTACTTC	CASSRDTKETQYF
TRBV28	TRBJ1-2	.	.	TGTGCCAGCAGTCCAGGGAACTATGGCTACACCTTC	CASSPGNYGYTF
TRBV10-1	TRBJ2-1	.	.	TGCGCCAGCAGTGAGTCTAGCGGACCCTACAATGAGCAGTTCTTC	CASSESSGPYNEQFF
TRBV2	TRBJ2-7	.	.	TGTGCCAGCAGTGAAATCGGGGGCTACGAGCAGTACTTC	CASSEIGGYEQYF
TRBV6-1	TRBJ2-7	.	TRBD2	TGTGCCAGCAGTGAAAGGAGCGGGAGATTCTACGAGCAGTACTTC	CASSERSGRFYEQYF
TRBV7-9	TRBJ1-2	.	.	TGTGCCAGCAGCCCCTTGCTCCCGGGACTTGATGGCTACACCTTC	CASSPLLPGLDGYTF
TRBV7-9	TRBJ1-5	.	.	TGTGCCAGCAGCTCACGGGACAATCAGCCCCAGCATTTT	CASSSRDNQPQHF
TRBV19	TRBJ1-3	.	.	TGTGCCAGTATTAGTCACGGAAACACCATATATTTT	CASISHGNTIYF
TRBV21-1	TRBJ2-7	.	.	TGTGCCAGCAGTCCTGGGACTAGCCTCTCCTACGAGCAGTACTTC	CASSPGTSLSYEQYF
TRBV3-1/TRBV3-2	TRBJ1-3	.	.	TGTGCCAGCAGCCCCACTGGAAACACCATATATTTT	CASSPTGNTIYF
TRBV3-1/TRBV3-2	TRBJ1-3	.	TRBD1	TGTGCCAGCAGCCAGGGACAGCTCTCTGGAAACACCATATATTTT	CASSQGQLSGNTIYF
TRBV2	TRBJ1-2	few	TRBD1	TGTGCCAGCAGTCGGATGACAGGGTCTACATATGGCTACACCTTC	CASSRMTGSTYGYTF
TRBV15	TRBJ2-7	few	.	TGTGCCACCAGCAGAGATTTTTTGGCTTCGACTTCCTACGAGCAGTACTTC	CATSRDFLASTSYEQYF
TRBV7-3	TRBJ2-3	.	TRBD2	TGTGCCAGCAGCTGGCTCCTAGCGGGAGCAGTAGATACGCAGTATTTT	CASSWLLAGAVDTQYF
TRBV5-1	TRBJ1-5	.	TRBD1	TGCGCCAGCAGCCTAACAGGACAGGTCAATCAGCCCCAGCATTTT	CASSLTGQVNQPQHF
TRBV6-6	TRBJ1-2	.	.	TGTGCCAGCAGCCTAACCCGCCAGGATGGCTACACCTTC	CASSLTRQDGYTF
TRBV11-2	TRBJ2-1	.	TRBD2	TGTGCCAGCAGCTTTAGTGGCGGGAGTGGAAATGAGCAGTTCTTC	CASSFSGGSGNEQFF
TRBV15	TRBJ1-5	.	.	TGTGCCACCAGCAGAGAATTCTCTCTCTATAGCAATCAGCCCCAGCATTTT	CATSREFSLYSNQPQHF
TRBV5-8	TRBJ1-2	few	TRBD1	TGTGCCAGCAGCTTGGCCGGGACAGGGGGAAACTATGGCTACACCTTC	CASSLAGTGGNYGYTF
TRBV7-3	TRBJ2-2	.	TRBD2	TGTGCCAGCCGGGCACTAGCGGGAGGGACCGGGGAGCTGTTTTTT	CASRALAGGTGELFF
TRBV24-1	TRBJ1-1	.	TRBD1	TGTGCCACCAGTGCCAGTGACAGGGGCGACACTGAAGCTTTCTTT	CATSASDRGDTEAFF
TRBV5-1	TRBJ2-3	once	TRBD2	TGCGCCAGCAGCTTGGATAGCGGGGGGGCCAGTACGCAGTATTTT	CASSLDSGGASTQYF
TRBV5-4	TRBJ1-2	.	TRBD1	TGTGCCAGCACCCTAGACAGGGAGCAGGGCTACACCTTC	CASTLDREQGYTF
TRBV5-1	TRBJ2-3	.	TRBD1	TGCGCCAGCAGTCCCGGGACAGGAGTTACAGATACGCAGTATTTT	CASSPGTGVTDTQYF
TRBV7-2	TRBJ2-1	once	TRBD2	TGTGCCAGCAGCTCACCGGGACTAGCGGGGGGAATCTCCTACAATGAGCAGTTCTTC	CASSSPGLAGGISYNEQFF
TRBV7-9	TRBJ2-2	.	.	TGTGCCAGCAGCCAATCGACTAGTCCCGGGGAGCTGTTTTTT	CASSQSTSPGELFF
TRBV24-1	TRBJ2-3	.	TRBD2	TGTGCCACCAGTGATTTCGAAGCGGGGGGATCACTTAGCACAGATACGCAGTATTTT	CATSDFEAGGSLSTDTQYF